This passage covers 16 T cell receptor beta chains from one sample sequenced in a study of blood T cell repertoires in COVID-19 (dated by TCRdb to about 2020). The library was made by the immunoSEQ multiplex PCR assay. TCRdb limited this immuneACCESS table to in-frame rearrangements with V and J called. A share of clones is missing; checked studies link under half to unresolved V genes, and the rest is unexplained. The sample data list under 450,000 clones, and about 87% of these were observed just once. The ten top clones hold roughly an eighth of the sample. What was sequenced was peripheral blood. These receptors all stem from a woman aged 45-65 years with COVID-19, enrolled during active disease.

The chain combines TRBV15 with TRBJ2-2; TRBD2 aligns across 8 bases. CDR1 is LNHNV and CDR2 is YYDKDF in the germline V gene (reference sequence). The CDR3 is made up of 16 amino acids. With V trimmed by 1 base and J by 2 bases, 3 bases remained unmatched. The DNA for the CDR3 is TGTGCCACCAGCAGAGTAGCGGGGACTAACACCGGGGAGCTGTTTTTT. It encodes CATSRVAGTNTGELFF.

The chain couples TRBV27 to TRBJ1-4; 9 bases align to TRBD1. The junction had 3 bases not matched to a gene; V was cut back by 5 bases and J by 5 bases. The CDR3 length is 14 residues. Germline lookup yields CDR1 MNHEY and CDR2 SMNVEV (reference sequence). CDR3 sequence (DNA): TGTGCCAGCAGTGGGACAGGGCGGAATGAAAAACTGTTTTTT. It translates to CASSGTGRNEKLFF.

This chain joins TRBV5-6 and TRBJ1-1; D unresolved. The CDR3 runs to 15 residues. Trimming removed 2 bases at V and 1 base at J, with 12 bases between. Germline CDR1 and CDR2: SGHDT and YYEEEE. This CDR3 is CASSFLRQPNTEAFF. The CDR3 DNA is TGTGCCAGCAGCTTTTTACGACAACCGAACACTGAAGCTTTCTTT.

The chain has TRBV5-4 and TRBJ2-3; 7 bases align to TRBD2. Germline V gene lookup returns CDR1 SGHNT and CDR2 YYREEE (reference sequence). V gave up 4 bases and J gave up 5 bases; unmatched junction bases: 7. CDR3 size: 14 residues. CDR3 bases: TGTGCCAGCAGCACCGCCGGGACTAAAGATACGCAGTATTTT. Its protein product is CASSTAGTKDTQYF.

The V and J genes are TRBV2 and TRBJ2-7, with 7 nucleotides matching TRBD1. After removal of 8 bases from V and 6 bases from J, the junction contained 10 bases not matched to a gene. Germline V CDR1 and CDR2: SNHLY, FYNNEI. This CDR3 comprises 13 residues. The CDR3 loop reads CASSSDRVVEQYF. CDR3 DNA: TGTGCCAGCTCCTCCGACAGGGTCGTCGAGCAGTACTTC.

The J gene is TRBJ2-5, the V gene TRBV13; D possibly corresponds to TRBD1 (7 bases). The ends were cut back, 5 bases at V and 5 bases at J, with 15 bases in the middle. CDR1 is PRHDT, CDR2 FYEKMQ, per germline (reference sequence). This CDR3 comprises 14 residues. The CDR3: CASSPRGALETQYF. DNA of the CDR3: TGTGCCAGCAGCCCCAGGGGGGCATTGGAGACCCAGTACTTC.

The chain recombines TRBV28 with TRBJ1-3; D is unclear. In germline, CDR1 is MDHEN, CDR2 SYDVKM. The CDR3 totals 16 residues. Trimming stripped 6 bases from V and 0 bases from J, with 15 bases between. CDR3 sequence: CASSPGPFNSGNTIYF. Written as DNA, the CDR3 is TGTGCCAGCAGCCCGGGTCCTTTTAACTCTGGAAACACCATATATTTT.

The rearrangement joins TRBV29-1 to TRBJ2-3; 11 bases fit TRBD1. The germline V gene has CDR1 SQVTM and CDR2 ANQGSEA. The CDR3 runs 15 residues. J lost 0 bases, V lost 3 bases, and 2 bases had no gene match. CDR3 loop: CSVDGDRGSTDTQYF. DNA of the CDR3: TGCAGCGTTGACGGGGACAGGGGGAGCACAGATACGCAGTATTTT.

V gene TRBV5-1 combines with J gene TRBJ1-4, with a possible D match to TRBD1 (6 bases). Per the germline V gene, CDR1 is SGHRS and CDR2 is YFSETQ. Trimming removed 3 bases from V and 7 bases from J, with 16 bases in between. This CDR3 has 15 amino acids. This CDR3 reads CASSYNRAMGEKLFF. CDR3 bases: TGCGCCAGCAGCTATAACAGGGCAATGGGTGAAAAACTGTTTTTT.

The gene calls are TRBV3-1 (or the pseudogene TRBV3-2) and TRBJ2-3, with 9 bases identical to TRBD2. V dropped 4 bases and J dropped 2; count of bases not matched to a gene: 10. Per the germline V gene, CDR1 is LGHDT and CDR2 is YNNKEL (reference sequence). The CDR3 extends over 17 amino acids. The CDR3 region has the DNA TGTGCCAGCAGCCCCTGGGTGGCTAGCGGGGACACAGATACGCAGTATTTT. Amino acids: CASSPWVASGDTDTQYF.

The genes are TRBV11-2 and TRBJ1-1; weak D call: TRBD1 (6 bases). CDR3 length: 13 amino acids. With 5 bases removed from V and 6 bases from J, the gap between germline ends came to 13 bases. Germline CDR1 SGHAT, CDR2 FQNNGV. Written as DNA, the CDR3 is TGTGCCAGCAGCGAACAGGGTTGGGCTGAAGCTTTCTTT. This sequence encodes CASSEQGWAEAFF.

The chain employs TRBV6-2 or TRBV6-3 and TRBJ2-1; 11 positions agree with TRBD2. V lost 6 bases and J lost 8; bases outside the gene matches: 12. Germline lookup yields CDR1 MNHEY and CDR2 SVGEGT. The CDR3 totals 16 residues. In DNA form, the CDR3 reads TGTGCCAGCAGCCCTCTTCTAGCGGGGGGTCGGGATGAGCAGTTCTTC. Its translation: CASSPLLAGGRDEQFF.

The J gene is TRBJ2-3, the V gene TRBV24-1; D call uncertain. This CDR3 contains 13 residues. The V gene lost 5 bases and the J gene lost 1 base, with 6 bases spanning the gap. The V gene's germline CDR1 is KGHDR and CDR2 SFDVKD. The CDR3 nucleotides read TGTGCCACCAGTGCTCCAGGCACAGATACGCAGTATTTT. Encoded protein: CATSAPGTDTQYF.

The chain has TRBV27 and TRBJ1-2; no firm D call. The germline V gene has CDR1 MNHEY and CDR2 SMNVEV (reference sequence). The CDR3 consists of 14 residues. V lost 10 bases and J lost 2, with 17 bases in between. CDR3 coding DNA: TGTGCCATACATCCCAGGATTCCAAACTATGGCTACACCTTC. Translation gives CAIHPRIPNYGYTF.

The gene calls are TRBV4-1 and TRBJ2-5, with 15 bases that match TRBD2. CDR1 and CDR2 (germline): MGHRA, YSYEKL. The CDR3 is 17 amino acids. The J segment lost 2 bases and the V segment lost 0 bases, leaving 1 base of the junction unmatched. The CDR3 is CASSQDGLAGGQETQYF. The CDR3 DNA follows: TGCGCCAGCAGCCAAGATGGACTAGCGGGGGGGCAAGAGACCCAGTACTTC.

This clone was seen only once. This rearrangement joins TRBV2 to TRBJ1-2; D call uncertain. V gave up 0 bases and J gave up 4 bases, with 6 bases separating them. This CDR3 spans 13 amino acids. Germline CDR1 SNHLY, CDR2 FYNNEI. CDR3 sequence (DNA): TGTGCCAGCAGTGAAGCGCCGAGCTATGGCTACACCTTC. It codes for CASSEAPSYGYTF.